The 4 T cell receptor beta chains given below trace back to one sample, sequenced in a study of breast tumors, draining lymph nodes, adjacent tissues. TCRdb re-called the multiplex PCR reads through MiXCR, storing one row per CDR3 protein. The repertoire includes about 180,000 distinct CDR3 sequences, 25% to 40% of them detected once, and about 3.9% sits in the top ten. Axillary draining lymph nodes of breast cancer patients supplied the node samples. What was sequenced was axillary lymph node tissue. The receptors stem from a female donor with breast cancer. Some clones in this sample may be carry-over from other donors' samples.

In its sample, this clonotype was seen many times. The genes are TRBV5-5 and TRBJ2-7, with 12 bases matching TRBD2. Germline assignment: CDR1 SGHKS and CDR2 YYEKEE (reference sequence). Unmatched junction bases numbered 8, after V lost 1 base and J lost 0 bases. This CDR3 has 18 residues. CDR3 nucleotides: TGTGCCAGCAGCTTGTTGGGACTAGCGGGTTTCACCTCCTACGAGCAGTACTTC. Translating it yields CASSLLGLAGFTSYEQYF. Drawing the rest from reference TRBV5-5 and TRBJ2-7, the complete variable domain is DAGVTQSPTHLIKTRGQQVTLRCSPISGHKSVSWYQQVLGQGPQFIFQYYEKEERGRGNFPDRFSARQFPNYSSELNVNALLLGDSALYLCASSLLGLAGFTSYEQYFGPGTRLTVT.

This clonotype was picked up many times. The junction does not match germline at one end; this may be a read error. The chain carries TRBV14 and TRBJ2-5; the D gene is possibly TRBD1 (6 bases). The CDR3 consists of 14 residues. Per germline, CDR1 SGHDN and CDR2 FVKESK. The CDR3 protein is CASSPRWGQETQSF. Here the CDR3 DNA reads TGTGCCAGCAGCCCGCGTTGGGGACAAGAGACCCAGTCCTTC.

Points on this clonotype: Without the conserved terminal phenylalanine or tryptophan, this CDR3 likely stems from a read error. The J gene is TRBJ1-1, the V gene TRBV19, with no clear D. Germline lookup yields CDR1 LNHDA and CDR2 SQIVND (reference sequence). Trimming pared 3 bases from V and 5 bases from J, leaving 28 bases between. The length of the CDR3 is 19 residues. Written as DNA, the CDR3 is TGTGCCAGTAGTATTGGTCCTGCCCAAGACGGTAACCCTTTGACTGAAGCTTTCATT. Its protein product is CASSIGPAQDGNPLTEAFI.

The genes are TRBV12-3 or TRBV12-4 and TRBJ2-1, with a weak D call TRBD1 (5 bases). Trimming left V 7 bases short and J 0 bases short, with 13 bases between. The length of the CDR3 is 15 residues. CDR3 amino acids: CASTLSGASYNEQFF. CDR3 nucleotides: TGTGCCAGCACCTTAAGTGGGGCCTCCTACAATGAGCAGTTCTTC.